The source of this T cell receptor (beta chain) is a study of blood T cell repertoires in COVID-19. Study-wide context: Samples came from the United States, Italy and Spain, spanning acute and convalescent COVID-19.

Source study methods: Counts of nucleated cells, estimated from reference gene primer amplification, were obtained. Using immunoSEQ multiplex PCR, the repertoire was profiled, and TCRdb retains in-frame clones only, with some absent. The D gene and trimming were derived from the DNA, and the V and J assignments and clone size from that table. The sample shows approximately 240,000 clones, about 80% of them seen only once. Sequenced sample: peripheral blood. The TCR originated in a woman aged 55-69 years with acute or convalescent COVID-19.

The CDR3 reads CASSLQGLVRNTIYF. CDR3 coding DNA: TGTGCCAGCAGTCTACAGGGTTTGGTGCGAAACACCATATATTTT. J is TRBJ1-3 and V is TRBV6-2 or TRBV6-3, with D perhaps TRBD1 (6 bases). CDR3 length: 15 residues. Germline lookup yields CDR1 MNHEY and CDR2 SVGEGT. Trimming removed 5 bases at V and 5 bases at J, with 16 bases between.